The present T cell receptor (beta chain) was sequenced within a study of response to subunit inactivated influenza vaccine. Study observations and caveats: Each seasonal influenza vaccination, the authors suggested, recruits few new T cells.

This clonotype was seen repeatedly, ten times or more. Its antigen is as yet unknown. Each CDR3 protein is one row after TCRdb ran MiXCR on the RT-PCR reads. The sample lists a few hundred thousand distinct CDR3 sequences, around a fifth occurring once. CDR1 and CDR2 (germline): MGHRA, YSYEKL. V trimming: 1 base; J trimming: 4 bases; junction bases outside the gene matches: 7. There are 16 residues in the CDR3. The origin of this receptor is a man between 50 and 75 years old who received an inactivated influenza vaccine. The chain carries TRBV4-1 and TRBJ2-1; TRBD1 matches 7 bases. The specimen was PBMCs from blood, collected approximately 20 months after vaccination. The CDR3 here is CASSQGRGRKYNEQFF. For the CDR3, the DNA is TGCGCCAGCAGCCAAGGAAGGGGGCGGAAGTACAATGAGCAGTTCTTC.